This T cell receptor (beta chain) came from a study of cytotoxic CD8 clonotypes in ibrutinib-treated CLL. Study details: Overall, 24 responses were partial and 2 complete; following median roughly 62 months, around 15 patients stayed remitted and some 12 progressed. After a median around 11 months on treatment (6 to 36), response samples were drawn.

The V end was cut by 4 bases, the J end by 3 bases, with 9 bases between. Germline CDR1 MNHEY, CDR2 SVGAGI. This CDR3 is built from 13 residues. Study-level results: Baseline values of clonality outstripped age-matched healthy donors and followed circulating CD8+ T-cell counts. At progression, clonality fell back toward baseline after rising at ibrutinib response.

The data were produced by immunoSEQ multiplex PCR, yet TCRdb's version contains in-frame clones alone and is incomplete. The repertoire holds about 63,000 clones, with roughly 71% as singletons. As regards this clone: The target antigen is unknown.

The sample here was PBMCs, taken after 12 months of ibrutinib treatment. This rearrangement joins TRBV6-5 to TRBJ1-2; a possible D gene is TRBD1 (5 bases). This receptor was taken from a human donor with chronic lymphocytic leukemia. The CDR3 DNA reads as TGTGCCAGCAGTTTACAGGCTTACTATGGCTACACCTTC. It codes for CASSLQAYYGYTF.